This T cell receptor (beta chain) was profiled in a study of cytomegalovirus exposure and HLA in healthy donors. Study findings and constraints: Earlier analysis yielded a pattern in which most TCR beta V segments were productive about 90% or about 30% of the time. The listing of approximately 160 TCR beta chains classed them as cytomegalovirus-associated.

As to this clone: What it binds is not known.

The PCR used 60 Vbeta and 13 Jbeta primers. This table comes from immunoSEQ multiplex PCR, and its TCRdb copy is limited to in-frame clones, with some not included. The sample has 150,000 to 200,000 clones, approximately 81% seen once. Healthy individuals who donated bone marrow served as the donors. Germline V lookup: CDR1 MNHEY, CDR2 SMNVEV (reference sequence). The CDR3 totals 11 residues. The sample taken for sequencing was PBMCs. The chain is built from TRBV27 and TRBJ2-5; D is perhaps TRBD2 (5 bases). The J call may be in error: the DNA end matches TRBJ2-7 better. The receptor comes from a man aged 18 to 29 in good health and CMV-seropositive. In DNA, the CDR3 is TGTGCCAGCGGGAGCTCCTACGAGCAGTACTTC. This encodes CASGSSYEQYF.